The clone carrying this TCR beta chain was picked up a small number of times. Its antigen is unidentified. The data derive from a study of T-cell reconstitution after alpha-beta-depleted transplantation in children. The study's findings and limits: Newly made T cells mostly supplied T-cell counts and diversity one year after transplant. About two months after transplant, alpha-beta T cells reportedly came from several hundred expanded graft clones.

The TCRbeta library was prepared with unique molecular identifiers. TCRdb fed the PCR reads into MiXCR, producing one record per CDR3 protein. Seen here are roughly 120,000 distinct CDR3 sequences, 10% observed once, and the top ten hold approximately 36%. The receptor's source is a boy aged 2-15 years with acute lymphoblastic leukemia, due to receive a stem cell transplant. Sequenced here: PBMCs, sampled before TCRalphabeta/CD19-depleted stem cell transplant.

For the CDR3, the DNA is TGTGCCAGCAGCAGATTCTTAGGAGAGACCCAGTACTTC. Its protein product is CASSRFLGETQYF. The J gene is TRBJ2-5, the V gene TRBV7-2; D unclear. CDR3 size: 13 residues. The V and J ends lost 5 bases and 4 bases respectively, with 11 bases between them. Germline-derived CDR1 and CDR2 are SGHTA and FQGNSA.